A selection of T cell receptor beta chains follows, all from one sample in a study of response to subunit inactivated influenza vaccine. TCRdb fed the RT-PCR reads into MiXCR, producing one record per CDR3 protein. The sample yields around 540,000 distinct CDR3 sequences, over 9.5% seen once. The material sequenced was PBMCs from blood, taken on the day of vaccination. All receptors derive from a man aged 50-60 years who received an inactivated influenza vaccine. CDR3s include the opening cysteine and the closing phenylalanine or tryptophan. The D gene is left open where the match is weak. The size entry is marked missing in some rows and otherwise reads once, few, many or a size class.

many | TRBJ1-3 | TRBV4-1 | TRBD1 | CASSQTAQGAGGNTIYF | TGCGCCAGCAGCCAAACTGCCCAGGGGGCCGGTGGAAACACCATATATTTT
few | TRBJ1-5 | TRBV7-2 | - | CASSLWTRESNQPQHF | TGTGCCAGCAGCCTCTGGACTCGGGAGAGCAATCAGCCCCAGCATTTT
few | TRBJ2-7 | TRBV4-2 | TRBD2 | CASSRGLDYEQYF | TGTGCCAGCAGCCGAGGACTAGACTACGAGCAGTACTTC
few | TRBJ1-3 | TRBV5-1 | - | CASSLQDSTNTIYF | TGCGCCAGCAGCTTACAGGATAGCACAAACACCATATATTTT
few | TRBJ2-7 | TRBV7-6 | TRBD2 | CASSRTSGDSYEQYF | TGTGCCAGCAGCAGGACTAGCGGAGACTCCTACGAGCAGTACTTC
- | TRBJ2-7 | TRBV9 | TRBD2 | CASSVDSGASYEQYF | TGTGCCAGCAGCGTAGATAGCGGGGCCTCCTACGAGCAGTACTTC
few | TRBJ2-5 | TRBV5-1 | - | CASISGSQIGETQYF | TGCGCCAGCATCAGCGGAAGTCAGATCGGCGAGACCCAGTACTTC
- | TRBJ2-7 | TRBV6-1 | TRBD2 | CASSAGLTTYEQYF | TGTGCCAGCAGCGCGGGACTAACGACCTACGAGCAGTACTTC
- | TRBJ2-3 | TRBV7-9 | - | CASSSGGADTQFF | TGTGCCAGCAGTTCCGGCGGGGCAGATACGCAGTTTTTT
- | TRBJ2-2 | TRBV5-1 | - | CASSGPGDTGELFF | TGCGCCAGCAGTGGTCCAGGTGACACCGGGGAGCTGTTTTTT
- | TRBJ2-1 | TRBV14 | TRBD2 | CASSRPGTSGRGRNEQFF | TGTGCCAGCAGCCGCCCCGGGACTAGCGGGAGAGGCAGGAATGAGCAGTTCTTC